This record looks at one T cell receptor (beta chain) sequence and its context. Its antigen is not identified. Assay: immunoSEQ multiplex PCR; the TCRdb copy retains only in-frame clones and omits some. The sample lists approximately 92,000 clones, around 90% occurring once. This entry comes from a study of T cell responses to AZD1222 COVID-19 vaccine. Study-wide findings and caveats: White British donors predominated, females outnumbered males, and clonal diversity was possibly underestimated. Spike-spanning, vaccine-associated CD4 TCRs were dominant at 160-218 and 743-854.

Germline CDR1 SQVTM, CDR2 ANQGSEA. With V trimmed by 3 bases and J by 8 bases, 3 bases remained unmatched. The CDR3 is 12 residues long. The sequence derives from an adult in good health. The specimen was peripheral blood, collected on day 0 of AZD1222 vaccination. The V call is TRBV29-1, the J call TRBJ2-1; 8 bases match TRBD1. The CDR3 DNA reads as TGCAGCGTTGATGACAGGGGTGATGAGCAGTTCTTC. Protein: CSVDDRGDEQFF.